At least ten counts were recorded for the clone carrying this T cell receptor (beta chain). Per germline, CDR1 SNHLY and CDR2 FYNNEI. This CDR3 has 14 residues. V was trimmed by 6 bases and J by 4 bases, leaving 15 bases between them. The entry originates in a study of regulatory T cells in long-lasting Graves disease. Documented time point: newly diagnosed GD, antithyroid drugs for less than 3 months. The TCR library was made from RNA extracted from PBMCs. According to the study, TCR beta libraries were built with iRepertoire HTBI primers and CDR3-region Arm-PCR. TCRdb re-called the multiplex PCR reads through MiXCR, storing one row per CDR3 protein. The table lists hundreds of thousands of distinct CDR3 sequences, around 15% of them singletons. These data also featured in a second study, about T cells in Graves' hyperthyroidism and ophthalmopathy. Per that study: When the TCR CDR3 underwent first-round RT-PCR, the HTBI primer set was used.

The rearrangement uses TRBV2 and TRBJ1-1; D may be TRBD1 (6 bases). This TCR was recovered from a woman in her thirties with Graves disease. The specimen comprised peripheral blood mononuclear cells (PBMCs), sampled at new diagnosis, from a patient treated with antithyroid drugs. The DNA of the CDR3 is TGTGCCAGCAGACACCGCACAGGGCGCACTGAAGCTTTCTTT. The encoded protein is CASRHRTGRTEAFF.